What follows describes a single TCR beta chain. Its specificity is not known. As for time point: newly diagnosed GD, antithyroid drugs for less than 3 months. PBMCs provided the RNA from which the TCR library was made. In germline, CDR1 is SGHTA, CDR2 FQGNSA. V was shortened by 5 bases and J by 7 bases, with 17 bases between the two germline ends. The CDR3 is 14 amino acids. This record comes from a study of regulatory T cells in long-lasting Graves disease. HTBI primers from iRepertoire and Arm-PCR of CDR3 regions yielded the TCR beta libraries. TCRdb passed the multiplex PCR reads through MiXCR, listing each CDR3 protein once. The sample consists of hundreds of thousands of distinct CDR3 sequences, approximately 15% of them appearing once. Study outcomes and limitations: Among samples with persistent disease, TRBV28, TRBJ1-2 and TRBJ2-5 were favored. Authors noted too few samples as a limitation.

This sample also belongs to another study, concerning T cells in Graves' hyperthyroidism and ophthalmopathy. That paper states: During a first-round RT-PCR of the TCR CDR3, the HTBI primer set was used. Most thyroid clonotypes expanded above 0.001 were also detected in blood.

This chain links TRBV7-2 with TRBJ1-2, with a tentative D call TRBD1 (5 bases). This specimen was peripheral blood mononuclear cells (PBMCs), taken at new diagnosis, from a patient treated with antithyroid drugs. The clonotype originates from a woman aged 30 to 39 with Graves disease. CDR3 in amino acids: CASSRGRGESGYTF. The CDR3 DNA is TGTGCCAGCAGCCGCGGTCGGGGGGAATCTGGCTACACCTTC.